The present T cell receptor beta chain was sequenced within a study of T cell responses to AZD1222 COVID-19 vaccine. Measured with immunoSEQ multiplex PCR; TCRdb has only the in-frame clones, and not every one. The table includes 85,000 or so clones, about 86% detected once. The ends were cut back, 5 bases at V and 6 bases at J, with 17 bases in the middle. The CDR3 has 14 amino acids. Germline CDR1 reads LNHDA; CDR2 reads SQIVND (reference sequence). The source was peripheral blood, collected 28 days after the second AZD1222 dose. The receptor's source is an adult who received the AZD1222 COVID-19 vaccine. The J gene is TRBJ2-7, the V gene TRBV19; perhaps TRBD1 as D (6 bases). The CDR3 is CASSPGTVRGEQYF. CDR3 DNA: TGTGCCAGTAGTCCTGGGACCGTCAGGGGCGAGCAGTACTTC. Looking up the rest from reference TRBV19 and TRBJ2-7 gives the full variable domain: DGGITQSPKYLFRKEGQNVTLSCEQNLNHDAMYWYRQDPGQGLRLIYYSQIVNDFQKGDIAEGYSVSREKKESFPLTVTSAQKNPTAFYLCASSPGTVRGEQYFGPGTRLTVT.